The present T cell receptor beta chain was sequenced within a study of blood T cell repertoires in COVID-19. Study-wide background: COVID-19 samples from acute and convalescent phases originated in the United States, Italy and Spain. Sources were T cells, B-cell-depleted T cells, or PBMCs; the material itself was cDNA or gDNA.

The assay was immunoSEQ multiplex PCR, and TCRdb's table has in-frame clones only and misses some. The data show tens of thousands of clones, approximately 82% seen once. This clone appeared a few times. CDR1 SGHTA and CDR2 FQGTGA come from the germline V gene. Germline trimming cut 5 bases from V and 8 bases from J; bases unmatched to any gene: 7. The CDR3 sequence is 14 residues long. The J gene is TRBJ2-1, the V gene TRBV7-3, with TRBD1 matching 9 bases. The TCR originated in a man between 60 and 75 years old with acute or convalescent COVID-19. The sequenced sample was peripheral blood. CDR3 in amino acids: CASSPGTGWDEQFF. For the CDR3, the DNA is TGTGCCAGCAGCCCCGGGACAGGGTGGGATGAGCAGTTCTTC.